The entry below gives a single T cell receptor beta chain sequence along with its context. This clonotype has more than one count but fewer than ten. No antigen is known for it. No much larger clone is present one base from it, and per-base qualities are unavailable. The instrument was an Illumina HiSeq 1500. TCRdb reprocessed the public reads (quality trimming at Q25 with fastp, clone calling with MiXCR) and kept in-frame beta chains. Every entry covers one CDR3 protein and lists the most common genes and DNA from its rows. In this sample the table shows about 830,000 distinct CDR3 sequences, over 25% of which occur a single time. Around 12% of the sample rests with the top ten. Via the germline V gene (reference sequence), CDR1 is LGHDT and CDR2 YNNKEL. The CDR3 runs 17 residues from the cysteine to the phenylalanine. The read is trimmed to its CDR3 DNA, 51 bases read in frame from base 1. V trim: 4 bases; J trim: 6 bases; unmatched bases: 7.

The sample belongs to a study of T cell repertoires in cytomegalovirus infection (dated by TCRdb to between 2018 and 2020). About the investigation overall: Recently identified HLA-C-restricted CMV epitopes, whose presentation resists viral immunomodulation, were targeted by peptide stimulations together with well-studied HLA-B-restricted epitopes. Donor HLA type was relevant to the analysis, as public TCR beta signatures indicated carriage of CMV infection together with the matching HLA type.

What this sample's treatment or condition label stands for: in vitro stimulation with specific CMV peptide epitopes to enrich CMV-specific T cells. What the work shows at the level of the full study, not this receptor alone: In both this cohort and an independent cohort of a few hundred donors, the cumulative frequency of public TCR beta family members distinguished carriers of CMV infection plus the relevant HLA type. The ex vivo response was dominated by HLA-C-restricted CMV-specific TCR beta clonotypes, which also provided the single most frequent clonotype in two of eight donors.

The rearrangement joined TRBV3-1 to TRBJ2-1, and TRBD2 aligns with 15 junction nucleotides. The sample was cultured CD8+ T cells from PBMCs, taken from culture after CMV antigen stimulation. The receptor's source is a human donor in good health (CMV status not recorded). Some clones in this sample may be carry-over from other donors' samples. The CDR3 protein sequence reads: CASSPGLAGGPFNEQFF. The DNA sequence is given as TGTGCCAGCAGCCCCGGACTAGCGGGGGGGCCTTTCAATGAGCAGTTCTTC.